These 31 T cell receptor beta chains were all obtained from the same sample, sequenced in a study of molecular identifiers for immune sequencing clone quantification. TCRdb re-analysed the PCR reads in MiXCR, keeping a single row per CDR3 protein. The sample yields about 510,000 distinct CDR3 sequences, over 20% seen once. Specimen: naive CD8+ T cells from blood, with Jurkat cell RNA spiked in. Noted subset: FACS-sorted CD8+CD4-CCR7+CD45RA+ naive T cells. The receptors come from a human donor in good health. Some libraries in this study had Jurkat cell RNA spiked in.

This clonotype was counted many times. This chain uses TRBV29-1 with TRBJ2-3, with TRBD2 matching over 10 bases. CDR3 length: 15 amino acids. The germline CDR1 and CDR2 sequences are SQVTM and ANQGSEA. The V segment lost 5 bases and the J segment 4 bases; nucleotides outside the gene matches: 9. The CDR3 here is CSVPGLAGGSDTQYF. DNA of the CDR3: TGCAGCGTTCCTGGATTAGCGGGAGGCTCAGATACGCAGTATTTT.

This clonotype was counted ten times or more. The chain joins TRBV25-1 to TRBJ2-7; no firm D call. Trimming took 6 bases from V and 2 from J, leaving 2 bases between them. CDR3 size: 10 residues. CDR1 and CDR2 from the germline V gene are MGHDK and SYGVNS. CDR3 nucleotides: TGTGCCAGCAGGACCTACGAGCAGTACTTC. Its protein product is CASRTYEQYF.

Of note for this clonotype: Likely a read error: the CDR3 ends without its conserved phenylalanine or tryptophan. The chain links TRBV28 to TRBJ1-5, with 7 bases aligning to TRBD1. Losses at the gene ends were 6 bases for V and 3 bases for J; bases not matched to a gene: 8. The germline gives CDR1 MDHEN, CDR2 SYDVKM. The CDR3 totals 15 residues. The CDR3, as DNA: TGTGCCAGCAGGGGCGACAGGGAAAACAATCAGCCCCAGCATCTT. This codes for CASRGDRENNQPQHL.

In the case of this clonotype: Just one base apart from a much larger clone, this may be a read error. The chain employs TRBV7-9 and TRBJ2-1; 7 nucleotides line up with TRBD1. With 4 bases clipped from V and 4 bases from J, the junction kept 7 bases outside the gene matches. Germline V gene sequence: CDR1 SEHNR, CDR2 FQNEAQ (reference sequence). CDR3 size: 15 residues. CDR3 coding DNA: TGTGCCAGCAGCTACCCGGGACAGCCGTACAATGAGCAGTTCTTC. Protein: CASSYPGQPYNEQFF.

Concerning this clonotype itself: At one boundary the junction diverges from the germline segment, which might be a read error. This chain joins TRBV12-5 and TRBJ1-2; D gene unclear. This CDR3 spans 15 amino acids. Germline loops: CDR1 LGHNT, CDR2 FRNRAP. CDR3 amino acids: CASGLLPGANYGYAF. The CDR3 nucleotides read TGTGCTAGTGGTTTGTTGCCAGGAGCTAACTATGGCTACGCCTTC.

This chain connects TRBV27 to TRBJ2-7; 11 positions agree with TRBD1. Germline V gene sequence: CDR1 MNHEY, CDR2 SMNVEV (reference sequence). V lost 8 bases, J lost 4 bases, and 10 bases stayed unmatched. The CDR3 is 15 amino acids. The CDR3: CASAGTGGIRYEQYF. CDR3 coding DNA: TGTGCCAGCGCTGGGACAGGGGGAATCAGGTACGAGCAGTACTTC.

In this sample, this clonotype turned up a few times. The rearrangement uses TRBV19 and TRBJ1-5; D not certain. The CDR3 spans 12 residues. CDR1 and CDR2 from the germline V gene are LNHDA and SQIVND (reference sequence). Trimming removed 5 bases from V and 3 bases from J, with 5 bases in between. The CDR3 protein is CASSDPNQPQHF. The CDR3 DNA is TGTGCCAGTAGTGACCCCAATCAGCCCCAGCATTTT.

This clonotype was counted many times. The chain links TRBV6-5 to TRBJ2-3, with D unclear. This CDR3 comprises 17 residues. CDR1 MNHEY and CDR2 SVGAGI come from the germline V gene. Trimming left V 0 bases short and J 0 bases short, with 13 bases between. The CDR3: CASSYSSGTYSTDTQYF. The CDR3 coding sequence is TGTGCCAGCAGTTACTCGAGTGGCACCTATAGCACAGATACGCAGTATTTT.

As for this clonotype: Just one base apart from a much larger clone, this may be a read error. The CDR3 bases are TGCGCCGGCAAGGACCTTCCGACTAGCAATCAGCCCCAGCATTTT. Residues: CAGKDLPTSNQPQHF. V gene TRBV5-1 combines with J gene TRBJ1-5; D unresolved. Looked up from germline, CDR1 is SGHRS and CDR2 is YFSETQ. CDR3 length equals 15 residues. Trimming left V 10 bases short and J 0 bases short, with 17 bases between.

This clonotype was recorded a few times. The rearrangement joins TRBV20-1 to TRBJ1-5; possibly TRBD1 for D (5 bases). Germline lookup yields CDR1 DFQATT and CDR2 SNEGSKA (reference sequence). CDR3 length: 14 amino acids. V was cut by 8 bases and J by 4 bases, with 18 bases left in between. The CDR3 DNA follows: TGCAGTCTTGGGGGAGGAGACCGGAATCAGCCCCAGCATTTT. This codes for CSLGGGDRNQPQHF.

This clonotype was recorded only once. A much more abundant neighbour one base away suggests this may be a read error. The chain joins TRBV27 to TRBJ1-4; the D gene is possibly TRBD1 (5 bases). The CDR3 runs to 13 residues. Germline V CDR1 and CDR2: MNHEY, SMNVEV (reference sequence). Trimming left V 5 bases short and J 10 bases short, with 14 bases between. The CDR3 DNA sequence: TGTGCCAGCAGTGCGGGGGACGGCGGAAAACTGTTTTTT. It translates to CASSAGDGGKLFF.

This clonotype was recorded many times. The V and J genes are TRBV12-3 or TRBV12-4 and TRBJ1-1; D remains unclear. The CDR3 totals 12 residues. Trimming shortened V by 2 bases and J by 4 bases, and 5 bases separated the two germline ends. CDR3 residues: CASSLWGTEAFF. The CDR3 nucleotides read TGTGCCAGCAGTTTATGGGGCACTGAAGCTTTCTTT.

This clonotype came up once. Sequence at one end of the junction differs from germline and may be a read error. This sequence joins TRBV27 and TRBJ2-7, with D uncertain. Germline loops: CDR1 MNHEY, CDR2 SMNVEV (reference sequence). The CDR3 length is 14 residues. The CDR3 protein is CAGSLYNNNYEQYF. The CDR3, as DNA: TGTGCCGGCAGTTTATACAACAACAACTACGAGCAGTACTTC.

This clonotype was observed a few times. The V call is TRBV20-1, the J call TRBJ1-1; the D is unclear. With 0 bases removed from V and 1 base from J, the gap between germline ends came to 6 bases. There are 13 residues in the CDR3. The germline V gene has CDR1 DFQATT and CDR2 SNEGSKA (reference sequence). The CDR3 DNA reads TGCAGTGCTAGAGATTTTGGGAACACTGAAGCTTTCTTT. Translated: CSARDFGNTEAFF.

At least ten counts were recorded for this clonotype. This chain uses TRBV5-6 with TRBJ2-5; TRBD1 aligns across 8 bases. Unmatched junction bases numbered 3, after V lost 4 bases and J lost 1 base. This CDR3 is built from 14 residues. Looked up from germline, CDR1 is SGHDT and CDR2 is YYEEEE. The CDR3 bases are TGTGCCAGCAGCCCGGGACAGGTCCAAGAGACCCAGTACTTC. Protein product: CASSPGQVQETQYF.

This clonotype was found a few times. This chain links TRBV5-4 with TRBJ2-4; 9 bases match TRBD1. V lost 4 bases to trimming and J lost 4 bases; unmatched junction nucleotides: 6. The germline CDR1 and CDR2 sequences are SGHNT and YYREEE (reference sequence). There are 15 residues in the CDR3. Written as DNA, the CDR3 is TGTGCCAGCAGCCTAAGCGGGACAGGGAAAAACATTCAGTACTTC. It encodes CASSLSGTGKNIQYF.

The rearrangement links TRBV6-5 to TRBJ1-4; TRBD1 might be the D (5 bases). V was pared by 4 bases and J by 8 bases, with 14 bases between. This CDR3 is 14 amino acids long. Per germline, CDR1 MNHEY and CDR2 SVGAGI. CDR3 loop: CASSFGGSEEKLFF. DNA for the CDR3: TGTGCCAGCAGTTTTGGGGGATCAGAAGAAAAACTGTTTTTT.

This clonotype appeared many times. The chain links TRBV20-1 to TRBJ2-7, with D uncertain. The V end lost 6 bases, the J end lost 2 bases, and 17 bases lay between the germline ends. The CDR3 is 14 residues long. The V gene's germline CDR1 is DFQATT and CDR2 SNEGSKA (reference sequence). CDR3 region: CSAQDPGLPYEQYF. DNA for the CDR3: TGCAGTGCCCAGGACCCCGGGCTCCCCTACGAGCAGTACTTC.

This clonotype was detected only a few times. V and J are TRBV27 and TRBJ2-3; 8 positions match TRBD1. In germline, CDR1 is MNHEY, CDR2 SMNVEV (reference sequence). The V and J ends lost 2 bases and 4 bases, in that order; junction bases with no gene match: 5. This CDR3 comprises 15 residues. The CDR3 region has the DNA TGTGCCAGCAGTTTACAATCACAGGGGGCAGATACGCAGTATTTT. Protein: CASSLQSQGADTQYF.

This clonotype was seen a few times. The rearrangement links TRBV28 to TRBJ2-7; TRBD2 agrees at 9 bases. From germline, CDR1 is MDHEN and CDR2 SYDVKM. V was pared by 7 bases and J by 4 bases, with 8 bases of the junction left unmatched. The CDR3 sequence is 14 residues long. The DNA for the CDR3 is TGTGCCAGCATAAAAGCGGGGGGTGGGTACGAGCAGTACTTC. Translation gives CASIKAGGGYEQYF.

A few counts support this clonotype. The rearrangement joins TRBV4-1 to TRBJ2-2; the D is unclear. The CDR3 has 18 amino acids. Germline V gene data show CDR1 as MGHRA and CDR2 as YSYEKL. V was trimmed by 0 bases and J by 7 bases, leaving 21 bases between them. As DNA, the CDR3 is TGCGCCAGCAGCCAAGATTTTGTGCAGATACCCCACCACGGGGAGCTGTTTTTT. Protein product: CASSQDFVQIPHHGELFF.

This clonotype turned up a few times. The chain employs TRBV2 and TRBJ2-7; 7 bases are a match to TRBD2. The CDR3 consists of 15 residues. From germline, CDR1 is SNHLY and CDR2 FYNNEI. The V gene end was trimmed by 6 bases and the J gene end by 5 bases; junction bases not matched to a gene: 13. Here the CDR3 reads CASRSSGTINDEQYF. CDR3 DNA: TGTGCCAGCAGGTCCTCGGGGACTATCAACGACGAGCAGTACTTC.

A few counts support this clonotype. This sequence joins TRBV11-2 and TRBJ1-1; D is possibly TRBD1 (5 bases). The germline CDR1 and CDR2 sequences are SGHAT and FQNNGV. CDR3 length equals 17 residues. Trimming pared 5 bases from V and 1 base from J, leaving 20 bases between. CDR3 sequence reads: CASSPQWGRAENTEAFF. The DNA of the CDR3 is TGTGCCAGCAGCCCACAGTGGGGGAGGGCAGAGAACACTGAAGCTTTCTTT.

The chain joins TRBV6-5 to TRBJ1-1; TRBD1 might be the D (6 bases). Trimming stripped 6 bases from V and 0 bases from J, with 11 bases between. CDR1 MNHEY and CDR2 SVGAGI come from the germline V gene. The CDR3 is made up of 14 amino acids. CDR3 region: CASSDRYMNTEAFF. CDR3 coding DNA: TGTGCCAGCAGCGACAGGTACATGAACACTGAAGCTTTCTTT.

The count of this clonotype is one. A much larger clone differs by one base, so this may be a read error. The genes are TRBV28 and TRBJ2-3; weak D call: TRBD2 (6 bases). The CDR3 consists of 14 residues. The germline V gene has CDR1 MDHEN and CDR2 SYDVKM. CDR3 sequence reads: CASSLRGNTDTRYF. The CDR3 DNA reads TGTGCCAGCAGTTTACGGGGGAACACAGATACGCGGTATTTT.

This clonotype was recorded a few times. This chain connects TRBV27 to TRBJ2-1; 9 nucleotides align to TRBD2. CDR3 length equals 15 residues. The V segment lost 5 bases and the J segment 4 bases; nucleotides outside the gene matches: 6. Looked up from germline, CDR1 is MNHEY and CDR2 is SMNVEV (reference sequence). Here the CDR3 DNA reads TGTGCCAGCAGTGTTCTAGCGGGGACTTACAATGAGCAGTTCTTC. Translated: CASSVLAGTYNEQFF.

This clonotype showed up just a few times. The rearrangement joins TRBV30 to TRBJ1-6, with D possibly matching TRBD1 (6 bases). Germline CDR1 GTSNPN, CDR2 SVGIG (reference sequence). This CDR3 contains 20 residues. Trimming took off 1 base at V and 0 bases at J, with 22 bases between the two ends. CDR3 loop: CAWSDLAPGQPSSYNSPLHF. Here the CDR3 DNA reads TGTGCCTGGAGTGATCTCGCCCCCGGACAGCCGAGCTCCTATAATTCACCCCTCCACTTT.

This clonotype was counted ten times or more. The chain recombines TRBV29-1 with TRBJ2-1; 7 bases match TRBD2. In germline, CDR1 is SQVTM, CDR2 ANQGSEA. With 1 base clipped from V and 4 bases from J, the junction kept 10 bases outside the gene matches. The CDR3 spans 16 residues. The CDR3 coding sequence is TGCAGCGTTGAAGCCACAACTAGCGCACGGTACAATGAGCAGTTCTTC. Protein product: CSVEATTSARYNEQFF.

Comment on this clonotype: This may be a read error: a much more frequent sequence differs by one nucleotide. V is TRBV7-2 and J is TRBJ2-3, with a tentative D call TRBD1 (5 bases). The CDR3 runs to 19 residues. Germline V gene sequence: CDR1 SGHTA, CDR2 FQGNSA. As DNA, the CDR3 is TGTGCCAGCAGCTTACTGAGTGCGCGACCCCCCGCTTACACAGGTACGCAGTATTTT. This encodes CASSLLSARPPAYTGTQYF.

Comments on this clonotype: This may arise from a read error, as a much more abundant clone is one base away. CDR3: CASSLRRLAGPADTQYF. As DNA, the CDR3 is TGTGCCAGCAGCCTAAGAAGACTAGCGGGTCCCGCAGATACGCAGTATTTT. This rearrangement joins TRBV7-2 to TRBJ2-3; 10 nucleotides agree with TRBD2. V was clipped by 5 bases and J by 4 bases; unmatched bases: 12. The V gene's germline CDR1 is SGHTA and CDR2 FQGNSA. The CDR3 spans 17 residues.

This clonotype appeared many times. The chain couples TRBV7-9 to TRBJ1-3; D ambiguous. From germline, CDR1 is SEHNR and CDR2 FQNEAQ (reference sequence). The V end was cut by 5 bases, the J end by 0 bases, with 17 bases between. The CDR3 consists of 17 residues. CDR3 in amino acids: CASSTTLTTRSGNTIYF. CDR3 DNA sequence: TGTGCCAGCAGCACGACCCTGACAACCCGCTCTGGAAACACCATATATTTT.